These 15 T cell receptor beta chains were all obtained from the same sample, sequenced in a study of T cells in Graves' hyperthyroidism and ophthalmopathy (dated by TCRdb to between 2018 and 2020). To prepare the library, multiplex PCR was applied. Sequencing was performed on an Illumina HiSeq 2000. The TCR beta CDR3 regions were amplified from RNA transcripts. A first-round RT-PCR of the TCR CDR3 used the HTBI primer set with the Qiagen OneStep RT-PCR kit. TCRdb redid the processing of the public reads, applying fastp at Q25 and MiXCR, and retained in-frame beta chains. Rows with a matching CDR3 protein are joined into one entry that keeps the most common DNA and genes. The sample table holds over 250,000 distinct CDR3 sequences, of which about 25% were seen once. 20% to 30% of the sample comes from the top ten. Sequencing input: blood. These receptors originate from a man in his forties with Graves' hyperthyroidism that later progressed to Graves' ophthalmopathy.

This clonotype was observed a handful of times. Because the CDR3 is missing its conserved closing phenylalanine or tryptophan, this is likely a read error. The chain carries TRBV11-2 and TRBJ1-6; no clear D. Germline CDR1 and CDR2: SGHAT and FQNNGV. The CDR3 loop spans 14 amino acids. V was clipped by 1 base and J by 7 bases, with 8 bases between them. The CDR3 is CASSLVSRNSPLHL. The CDR3, as DNA: TGTGCCAGCAGCTTAGTATCGAGAAATTCACCCCTCCACCTT.

The CDR3 loop reads CASTYRGTEAFF. The CDR3 DNA sequence: TGTGCCAGCACCTACAGGGGTACTGAAGCTTTCTTT. This rearrangement joins TRBV12-3 or TRBV12-4 to TRBJ1-1, with 7 bases fitting TRBD1. Trimming removed 7 bases from V and 5 bases from J; junction bases left unmatched: 4. This CDR3 region has 12 residues.

This clonotype has at least ten counts. V gene TRBV5-6 combines with J gene TRBJ2-2; TRBD2 agrees at 11 bases. This CDR3 contains 17 residues. Trimming removed 3 bases from V and 3 bases from J; junction bases left unmatched: 7. Germline CDR1 SGHDT, CDR2 YYEEEE. CDR3 in amino acids: CASSYPPGLADTGELFF. CDR3 DNA: TGTGCCAGCAGCTACCCCCCGGGACTAGCGGACACCGGGGAGCTGTTTTTT. The variable domain in full, with the rest retrieved from reference TRBV5-6 and TRBJ2-2, is DAGVTQSPTHLIKTRGQQVTLRCSPKSGHDTVSWYQQALGQGPQFIFQYYEEEERQRGNFPDRFSGHQFPNYSSELNVNALLLGDSALYLCASSYPPGLADTGELFFGEGSRLTVL.

V gene TRBV11-2 combines with J gene TRBJ2-5; D assignment may be TRBD1 or TRBD2 (5 bases each). This CDR3 comprises 17 residues. Per germline, CDR1 SGHAT and CDR2 FQNNGV. V was pared by 0 bases and J by 5 bases, with 19 bases between. CDR3 loop: CASSLDSGTGPWETQYF. The CDR3 DNA is TGTGCCAGCAGCTTAGACTCCGGGACGGGACCTTGGGAGACCCAGTACTTC.

The sample holds many counts of this clonotype. The chain recombines TRBV7-8 with TRBJ2-7, with D possibly matching TRBD2 (6 bases). The CDR3 is made up of 14 amino acids. Deletions cut 5 bases from V and 0 bases from J, with 11 bases between. The germline V gene encodes CDR1 SGHVS and CDR2 FQNEAQ. The CDR3 sequence: CASSPRDLSYEQYF. Written as DNA, the CDR3 is TGTGCCAGCAGCCCGCGGGACCTCTCCTACGAGCAGTACTTC.

This clonotype was detected ten times or more. The V call is TRBV3-1, the J call TRBJ2-7; 9 bases are a match to TRBD2. Germline V gene data show CDR1 as LGHDT and CDR2 as YNNKEL (reference sequence). The V segment lost 0 bases and the J segment 3 bases; nucleotides outside the gene matches: 3. The CDR3 has 15 amino acids. Here the CDR3 reads CASSQEGGRDYEQYF. The CDR3 DNA follows: TGTGCCAGCAGCCAAGAGGGCGGGAGGGACTACGAGCAGTACTTC.

Many counts were recorded for this clonotype. The CDR3 DNA is TGTGCCAGCAGTGAATGGGTGGGGAACTCTGGAAACACCATATATTTT. Its translation: CASSEWVGNSGNTIYF. The rearrangement uses TRBV25-1 and TRBJ1-3; D is unresolved. The CDR3 spans 16 residues. Per the germline V gene, CDR1 is MGHDK and CDR2 is SYGVNS. V was cut by 1 base and J by 0 bases, with 10 bases left in between.

Details on this clonotype: Possible read error: a much larger clone is one base away. V is TRBV9 and J is TRBJ1-5; D not resolved. Germline loops: CDR1 SGDLS, CDR2 YYNGEE. The CDR3 is made up of 15 amino acids. The CDR3 reads CANSSPGFAGQPQHF. In DNA, the CDR3 is TGTGCCAACAGCTCACCGGGCTTTGCTGGGCAGCCCCAGCATTTT.

This clonotype was seen repeatedly, ten times or more. This sequence joins TRBV20-1 and TRBJ2-7, with D possibly matching TRBD1 (5 bases). CDR1 is DFQATT, CDR2 SNEGSKA, per germline (reference sequence). The CDR3 has 14 amino acids. Trimming stripped 4 bases from V and 2 bases from J, with 15 bases between. DNA for the CDR3: TGCAGTGCTATTCACCAGGGCGCTACCTACGAGCAGTACTTC. It is translated as CSAIHQGATYEQYF.

This clonotype was seen ten or more times. The chain has TRBV4-1 and TRBJ1-2; D uncertain. Trimming took off 0 bases at V and 7 bases at J, with 9 bases between the two ends. Germline values: CDR1 MGHRA, CDR2 YSYEKL. The CDR3 loop spans 13 amino acids. The CDR3 region has the DNA TGCGCCAGCAGCCAAGATAGCCGGAGTGGCTACACCTTC. This gives the protein CASSQDSRSGYTF.

J is TRBJ1-2 and V is TRBV28; D unclear. The ends were cut back, 6 bases at V and 4 bases at J, with 12 bases in the middle. Germline V gene sequence: CDR1 MDHEN, CDR2 SYDVKM. This CDR3 comprises 13 residues. CDR3 residues: CASRTGLLYGYTF. CDR3 nucleotides: TGTGCCAGCAGGACCGGGCTACTCTATGGCTACACCTTC.

This chain connects TRBV6-2 or TRBV6-3 to TRBJ1-5; 9 bases match TRBD1. The V gene end was trimmed by 5 bases and the J gene end by 4 bases; junction bases not matched to a gene: 15. The germline V gene encodes CDR1 MNHEY and CDR2 SVGEGT. The CDR3 runs 18 residues. The CDR3: CASSRTGTGTRGNQPQHF. The CDR3 DNA sequence: TGTGCCAGCAGTCGTACCGGGACAGGGACCCGTGGGAATCAGCCCCAGCATTTT.

This clonotype was seen ten or more times. The chain combines TRBV30 with TRBJ2-3; D ambiguous. CDR3 length: 14 amino acids. Germline V gene sequence: CDR1 GTSNPN, CDR2 SVGIG (reference sequence). V lost 3 bases, J lost 0 bases, and 10 bases lay in between. For the CDR3, the DNA is TGTGCCTGGAGGCGACCACCTAGCACAGATACGCAGTATTTT. Amino acids: CAWRRPPSTDTQYF.

V usage is TRBV19 and J usage is TRBJ1-2; D may be TRBD1 (5 bases). This CDR3 region has 13 residues. Germline CDR1 and CDR2: LNHDA and SQIVND (reference sequence). Trimming pared 3 bases from V and 2 bases from J, leaving 7 bases between. The chain's CDR3 is CASSMGQNYGYTF. CDR3 nucleotide sequence: TGTGCCAGTAGTATGGGGCAGAACTATGGCTACACCTTC.

This clonotype was recorded many times. The chain combines TRBV10-3 with TRBJ1-1; D may be TRBD1 (5 bases). The CDR3 is 19 residues long. Germline V CDR1 and CDR2: ENHRY, SYGVKD. The V and J ends lost 4 bases and 3 bases respectively, with 27 bases between them. CDR3 residues: CAISAGWQGVESGYTEAFF. DNA of the CDR3: TGTGCCATCAGTGCGGGTTGGCAGGGCGTGGAAAGTGGGTACACTGAAGCTTTCTTT.